This T cell receptor (beta chain) is drawn from a study of T cells in Graves' hyperthyroidism and ophthalmopathy. Study information: Before treatment of any kind, peripheral blood was taken at initial diagnosis.

Amplified regions were TCR beta CDR3 sequences from RNA transcripts. The HTBI primer set drove a first-round RT-PCR of the TCR CDR3. TCRdb analysed the multiplex PCR reads with MiXCR anew, one entry per CDR3 protein. The table shows approximately 700,000 distinct CDR3 sequences, with approximately 16% occurring only once. This clonotype was counted at least ten times. Uncontrolled infections, other autoimmune diseases, pregnancy or lactation led to exclusion of patients. Between the trimmed V and J ends, which lost 6 bases and 2 bases, there was a span of 17 bases. CDR3 length: 15 residues. This TCR came from a young man with Graves' hyperthyroidism. V gene TRBV12-3 or TRBV12-4 combines with J gene TRBJ2-7; a possible D gene is TRBD1 (6 bases). Sequencing was carried out using blood. The CDR3 nucleotides are TGTGCCAGCAGCTCCCAGCCGGGACAAGCCTACGAGCAGTACTTC. This encodes CASSSQPGQAYEQYF.